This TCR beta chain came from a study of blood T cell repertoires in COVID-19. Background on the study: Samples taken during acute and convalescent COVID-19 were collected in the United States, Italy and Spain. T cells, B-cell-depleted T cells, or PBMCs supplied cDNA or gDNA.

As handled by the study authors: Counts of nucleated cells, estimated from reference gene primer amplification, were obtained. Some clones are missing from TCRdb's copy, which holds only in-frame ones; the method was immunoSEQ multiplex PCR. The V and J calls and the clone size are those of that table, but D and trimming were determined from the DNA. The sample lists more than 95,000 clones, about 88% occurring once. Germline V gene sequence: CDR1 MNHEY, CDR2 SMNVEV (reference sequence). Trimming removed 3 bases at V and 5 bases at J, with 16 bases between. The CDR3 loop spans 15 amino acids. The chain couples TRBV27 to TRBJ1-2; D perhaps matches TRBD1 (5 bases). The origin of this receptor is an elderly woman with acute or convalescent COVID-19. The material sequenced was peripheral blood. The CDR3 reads CASSFTRASWYGYTF. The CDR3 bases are TGTGCCAGCAGTTTCACCAGGGCTTCGTGGTATGGCTACACCTTC.